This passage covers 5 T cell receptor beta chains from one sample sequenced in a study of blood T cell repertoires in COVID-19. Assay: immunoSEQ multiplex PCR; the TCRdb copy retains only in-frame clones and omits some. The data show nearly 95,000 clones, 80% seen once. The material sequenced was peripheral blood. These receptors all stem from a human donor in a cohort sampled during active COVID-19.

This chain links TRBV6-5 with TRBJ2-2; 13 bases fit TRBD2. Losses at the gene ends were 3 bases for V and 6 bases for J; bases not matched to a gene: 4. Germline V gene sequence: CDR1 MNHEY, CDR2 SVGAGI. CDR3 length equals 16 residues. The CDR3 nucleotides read TGTGCCAGCAGTTATACTAGCGGGAGGGCCTCCGGGGAGCTGTTTTTT. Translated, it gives CASSYTSGRASGELFF.

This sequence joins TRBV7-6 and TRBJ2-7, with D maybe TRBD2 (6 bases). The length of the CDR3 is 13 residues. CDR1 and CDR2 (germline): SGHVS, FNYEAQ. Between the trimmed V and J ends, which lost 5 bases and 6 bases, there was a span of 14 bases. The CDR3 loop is CASSRRDSPEQYF. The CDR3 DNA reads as TGTGCCAGCAGCCGCCGGGACTCCCCCGAGCAGTACTTC.

The CDR3 coding sequence is TGTGCCAGCAGCGATCACGTCGGCACCGGGGAGCTGTTTTTT. Amino acid sequence: CASSDHVGTGELFF. This sequence joins TRBV11-3 and TRBJ2-2; D gene ambiguous. Trimming removed 5 bases from V and 4 bases from J, with 11 bases in between. CDR3 length: 14 amino acids. Per the germline V gene, CDR1 is SGHNT and CDR2 is YENEEA.

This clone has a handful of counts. CDR3 sequence: CASTIWGTENQPQHF. CDR3 DNA sequence: TGTGCCAGTACCATTTGGGGGACAGAGAATCAGCCCCAGCATTTT. The chain employs TRBV19 and TRBJ1-5; TRBD1 aligns across 7 bases. This CDR3 is 15 amino acids long. Germline CDR1 LNHDA, CDR2 SQIVND (reference sequence). The V gene end was trimmed by 7 bases and the J gene end by 4 bases; junction bases not matched to a gene: 10.

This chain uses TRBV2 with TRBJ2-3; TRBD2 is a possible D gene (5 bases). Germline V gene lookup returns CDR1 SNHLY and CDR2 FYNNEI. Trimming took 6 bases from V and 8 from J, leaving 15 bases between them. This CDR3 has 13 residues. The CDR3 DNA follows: TGTGCCAGCAGGGGAGACGCCTCCGGTACGCAGTATTTT. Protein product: CASRGDASGTQYF.